A selection of T cell receptor beta chains follows, all from one sample in a study of blood T cell repertoires in COVID-19. Clones were sequenced by immunoSEQ multiplex PCR, and TCRdb holds only the in-frame ones, with some missing. The sample has around 250,000 clones; under 90% are singletons. Sequenced input: peripheral blood. The receptor set was obtained from a human donor in a cohort sampled during active COVID-19. CDR3s include the opening cysteine and the closing phenylalanine or tryptophan.

j_call: TRBJ1-4; v_call: TRBV5-1; cdr3_aa: CASRRQGANEKLFF
j_call: TRBJ2-3; v_call: TRBV2; cdr3_aa: CASSELGAQTDTQYF
j_call: TRBJ2-5; v_call: TRBV2; cdr3_aa: CASTRRKGMETQYF
j_call: TRBJ1-2; v_call: TRBV9; cdr3_aa: CASSVRGYGYTF
j_call: TRBJ2-7; v_call: TRBV5-6; cdr3_aa: CASSSMGLAGAGARGEQYF
j_call: TRBJ2-7; v_call: TRBV15; cdr3_aa: CATSRDPAGVANEQYF
j_call: TRBJ2-7; v_call: TRBV27; cdr3_aa: CASRQWGDGSNYEQYF
j_call: TRBJ1-5; v_call: TRBV18; cdr3_aa: CASSPGTGNYQPQHF
j_call: TRBJ2-1; v_call: TRBV7-2; cdr3_aa: CASSPPGLPVYNEQFF
j_call: TRBJ2-7; v_call: TRBV6-5; cdr3_aa: CASSYDGRGSPYEQYF
j_call: TRBJ2-1; v_call: TRBV6-5; cdr3_aa: CASSSSGSSYNEQFF
j_call: TRBJ2-3; v_call: TRBV10-3; cdr3_aa: CAISEPAGSTDTQYF
j_call: TRBJ1-2; v_call: TRBV4-1; cdr3_aa: CASSLRGSPYGYTF
j_call: TRBJ2-7; v_call: TRBV18; cdr3_aa: CASSPAGGSYEQYF
j_call: TRBJ1-3; v_call: TRBV18; cdr3_aa: CASSPVSRTGVSSTIYF
j_call: TRBJ1-4; v_call: TRBV5-1; cdr3_aa: CASSSGQLNEKLFF
j_call: TRBJ1-2; v_call: TRBV28; cdr3_aa: CASSLSGTGGRRYGYTF
j_call: TRBJ1-2; v_call: TRBV6-2/TRBV6-3; cdr3_aa: CASSYESRGPYGYTF
j_call: TRBJ2-7; v_call: TRBV28; cdr3_aa: CASSLNGYEQYF
j_call: TRBJ1-2; v_call: TRBV28; cdr3_aa: CASTEMGRTGDFGYTF
j_call: TRBJ2-2; v_call: TRBV14; cdr3_aa: CASSQRTGGDTGELFF
j_call: TRBJ1-5; v_call: TRBV19; cdr3_aa: CASSLPSGTGRQPQHF
j_call: TRBJ2-5; v_call: TRBV18; cdr3_aa: CASSRRRQGQETQYF
j_call: TRBJ1-1; v_call: TRBV15; cdr3_aa: CATSRDYTVTEAFF
j_call: TRBJ1-5; v_call: TRBV4-1; cdr3_aa: CASSQLTGGYSNQPQHF
j_call: TRBJ1-2; v_call: TRBV2; cdr3_aa: CASSDLQSGANYGYTF
j_call: TRBJ2-1; v_call: TRBV7-7; cdr3_aa: CASSFGPGLAYEQFF
j_call: TRBJ1-1; v_call: TRBV12-5; cdr3_aa: CASGLVLGAMNTEAFF
j_call: TRBJ1-4; v_call: TRBV18; cdr3_aa: CASSLGGAKLFF
j_call: TRBJ2-3; v_call: TRBV24-1; cdr3_aa: CATSDSQGQTDTQYF
j_call: TRBJ1-5; v_call: TRBV10-3; cdr3_aa: CAIRSHDRSLGGAQHF
j_call: TRBJ1-1; v_call: TRBV19; cdr3_aa: CASTPRALNTEAFF
j_call: TRBJ1-3; v_call: TRBV3-1/TRBV3-2; cdr3_aa: CASSQGLRGPGAIYF
j_call: TRBJ1-1; v_call: TRBV3-1/TRBV3-2; cdr3_aa: CASSPQGFTSEAFF
j_call: TRBJ1-5; v_call: TRBV7-9; cdr3_aa: CASSRTGNRDQPQHF
j_call: TRBJ1-2; v_call: TRBV5-1; cdr3_aa: CASTEGPGAYGYTF
j_call: TRBJ2-4; v_call: TRBV13; cdr3_aa: CASSFRQKNIQYF
j_call: TRBJ1-1; v_call: TRBV10-2; cdr3_aa: CASMETGIRAVPEAFF
j_call: TRBJ2-3; v_call: TRBV27; cdr3_aa: CASRNGYRHTDTQYF
j_call: TRBJ1-1; v_call: TRBV3-1/TRBV3-2; cdr3_aa: CASSQDKGADTEAFF
j_call: TRBJ2-6; v_call: TRBV6-2/TRBV6-3; cdr3_aa: CASSLGGSGANVLTF
j_call: TRBJ1-5; v_call: TRBV14; cdr3_aa: CASSQEGQGLDQPQHF
j_call: TRBJ1-2; v_call: TRBV7-2; cdr3_aa: CASSPGTGASGGYGYTF
j_call: TRBJ2-3; v_call: TRBV4-1; cdr3_aa: CASSQGHIITDTQYF
j_call: TRBJ2-6; v_call: TRBV5-1; cdr3_aa: CASNTGSGANVLTF
j_call: TRBJ2-4; v_call: TRBV7-6; cdr3_aa: CASSLLSAGTGVKNIQYF
j_call: TRBJ2-5; v_call: TRBV6-5; cdr3_aa: CASIEDRSRETQYF
j_call: TRBJ1-2; v_call: TRBV5-6; cdr3_aa: CASSWTGRLYGYTF
j_call: TRBJ2-7; v_call: TRBV5-1; cdr3_aa: CASSRGTEQYF
j_call: TRBJ2-7; v_call: TRBV27; cdr3_aa: CASSLRQGAYEQYF
j_call: TRBJ2-2; v_call: TRBV7-3; cdr3_aa: CASSLLAGVGTGELFF
j_call: TRBJ2-5; v_call: TRBV10-2; cdr3_aa: CASSGGQETQYF
j_call: TRBJ2-1; v_call: TRBV19; cdr3_aa: CASEQNPGLAKNEQFF
j_call: TRBJ1-3; v_call: TRBV6-5; cdr3_aa: CASIHGNTIYF
j_call: TRBJ1-1; v_call: TRBV6-2/TRBV6-3; cdr3_aa: CASSSLWTGGFNTEAFF
j_call: TRBJ1-2; v_call: TRBV6-6; cdr3_aa: CASTRGPNYGYTF
j_call: TRBJ1-1; v_call: TRBV5-1; cdr3_aa: CASSLAVGTSTEAFF
j_call: TRBJ2-5; v_call: TRBV15; cdr3_aa: CATSREITSGGRETQYF
j_call: TRBJ2-1; v_call: TRBV9; cdr3_aa: CASSVRSSGSSYNEQFF
j_call: TRBJ1-1; v_call: TRBV18; cdr3_aa: CASSAHRGPNTEAFF